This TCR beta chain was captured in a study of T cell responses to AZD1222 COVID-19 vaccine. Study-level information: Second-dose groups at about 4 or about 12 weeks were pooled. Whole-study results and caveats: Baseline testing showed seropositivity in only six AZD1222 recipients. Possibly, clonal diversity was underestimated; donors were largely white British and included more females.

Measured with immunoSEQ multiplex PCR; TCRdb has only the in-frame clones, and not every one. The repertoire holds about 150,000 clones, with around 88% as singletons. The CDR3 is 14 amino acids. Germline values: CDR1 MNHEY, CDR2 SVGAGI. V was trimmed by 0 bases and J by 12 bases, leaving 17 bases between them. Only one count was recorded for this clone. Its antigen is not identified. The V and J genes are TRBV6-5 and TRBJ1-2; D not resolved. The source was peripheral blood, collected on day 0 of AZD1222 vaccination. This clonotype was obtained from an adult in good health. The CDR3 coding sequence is TGTGCCAGCAGTTACTCGATTGGTGGAGTGTCCCACACCTTC. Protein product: CASSYSIGGVSHTF.